Reported below is one T cell receptor (beta chain). Here immunoSEQ multiplex PCR was the method, and the copy in TCRdb shows in-frame clones only, minus some. This table has approximately 430,000 clones, roughly 85% appearing once. This entry belongs to a study of blood T cell repertoires in COVID-19. Across the whole study: The analysed material was cDNA or gDNA that came from T cells, B-cell-depleted T cells, or PBMCs.

The germline V and J ends were trimmed by 1 base and 2 bases, with 13 bases remaining between them. Germline lookup yields CDR1 SEHNR and CDR2 FQNEAQ (reference sequence). This CDR3 has 16 residues. The gene calls are TRBV7-9 and TRBJ2-3; tentative D call: TRBD2 (5 bases). This TCR derives from a woman aged 30 to 39 with active or convalescent COVID-19. Sequenced sample: peripheral blood. The CDR3 protein is CASSLGLAGITDTQYF. DNA for the CDR3: TGTGCCAGCAGCTTAGGTCTGGCGGGTATCACAGATACGCAGTATTTT.